This is a list of T cell receptor beta chains from one sample in a study of blood T cell repertoires in COVID-19. Repertoires were generated with immunoSEQ multiplex PCR, while TCRdb's copy carries only in-frame clones and drops some. The table includes 180,000 or so clones, approximately 82% detected once. Sequenced: PBMCs or T cells enriched from blood (not recorded which). These receptors originate from a man in his forties or fifties who had recovered from COVID-19. Each CDR3 is given with its conserved first and last residue. D genes are given only for firm matches. Part of the rows lack a size; the others show once, few, many or a class for expanded clones.

TRBJ1-1	TRBV4-2	few	.	16	TGTGCCAGCAGCCAAACGTACAGGGCTGTGAACACTGAAGCTTTCTTT	CASSQTYRAVNTEAFF
TRBJ1-1	TRBV5-1	few	.	16	TGCGCCACGCAACGGGGGGGCACTTTTAGGAACACTGAAGCTTTCTTT	CATQRGGTFRNTEAFF
TRBJ1-6	TRBV11-2	once	TRBD1	14	TGTGCCAGCAGCCAGGGACAGCCTAATTCACCCCTCCACTTT	CASSQGQPNSPLHF
TRBJ1-6	TRBV9	.	.	16	TGTGCCAGCAGCGCAAAGGGGGTTGCCTATAATTCACCCCTCCACTTT	CASSAKGVAYNSPLHF
TRBJ1-1	TRBV6-5	once	.	16	TGTGCCAGCAGTTACTCGATGGGGAGGGGCCACACTGAAGCTTTCTTT	CASSYSMGRGHTEAFF
TRBJ2-7	TRBV28	once	.	13	TGTGCCAGCACCCTCCCCGGACAGAACGAGCAGTACTTC	CASTLPGQNEQYF
TRBJ2-3	TRBV28	few	.	15	TGTGCCAGCAGTTTTGGTCGGACTAGCACAGATACGCAGTATTTT	CASSFGRTSTDTQYF
TRBJ1-1	TRBV6-5	.	.	13	TGTGCCAGCACCAAGACGGGAACCACTGAAGCTTTCTTT	CASTKTGTTEAFF
TRBJ2-5	TRBV11-2	.	TRBD2	14	TGTGCCAGCAGTTTCAGCGGGGCACAAGAGACCCAGTACTTC	CASSFSGAQETQYF
TRBJ1-2	TRBV28	.	TRBD1	14	TGTGCCAGCAGTTTTAGGGACAGGCCCTATGGCTACACCTTC	CASSFRDRPYGYTF
TRBJ1-5	TRBV21-1	.	.	15	TGTGCCAGCAGCAAAGCCTCGAGGGGGAATCAGCCCCAGCATTTT	CASSKASRGNQPQHF
TRBJ1-6	TRBV6-5	.	TRBD1	14	TGTGCCAGCAGTCCGGACAGGCAGTATTCACCCCTCCACTTT	CASSPDRQYSPLHF
TRBJ1-1	TRBV28	.	.	12	TGTGCCAGCAGTTTCCCCTACACTGAAGCTTTCTTT	CASSFPYTEAFF
TRBJ2-3	TRBV5-4	.	TRBD2	14	TGTGCCAGTAGTAATAGCGGGGGGGCAGATACGCAGTATTTT	CASSNSGGADTQYF
TRBJ1-2	TRBV19	few	TRBD1	14	TGTGCCAGCAACCAACCCCAGGGGGTCTATGGCTACACCTTC	CASNQPQGVYGYTF
TRBJ2-2	TRBV27	.	TRBD1	14	TGTGCCATCTCTAAGAGCAGGGGGACCGGGGAGCTGTTTTTT	CAISKSRGTGELFF
TRBJ2-2	TRBV27	.	.	16	TGTGCCAGCAGCCGAAGACAGCCCAGAAACACCGGGGAGCTGTTTTTT	CASSRRQPRNTGELFF
TRBJ1-2	TRBV28	.	TRBD1	12	TGTGCCAGCAGGGAGGGGGCTAGGGGCTACACCTTC	CASREGARGYTF
TRBJ1-5	TRBV27	.	.	14	TGTGCCAGCAGTTCAGGTTATAGCAATCAGCCCCAGCATTTT	CASSSGYSNQPQHF
TRBJ1-1	TRBV10-1	.	.	13	TGCGCCAGCAGGGTGGGGCTTAACACTGAAGCTTTCTTT	CASRVGLNTEAFF
TRBJ2-7	TRBV6-5	.	.	12	TGTGCCAGCAGGCAGGGTGGCCACGAGCAGTACTTC	CASRQGGHEQYF
TRBJ2-7	TRBV13	few	TRBD1	18	TGTGCCAGCAGCTTATCTCGGACAGGCGGCCGGGGATTGGGAGAGCAGTACTTC	CASSLSRTGGRGLGEQYF
TRBJ2-7	TRBV18	.	TRBD1	14	TGTGCCAGCTCAACCGGGACAGGGTCCTACGAGCAGTACTTC	CASSTGTGSYEQYF
TRBJ2-7	TRBV28	many	.	13	TGTGCCAGCAACCCTGGAGGGCACCTCGAGCAGTACTTC	CASNPGGHLEQYF
TRBJ1-2	TRBV27	.	.	15	TGTGCCAGCAGTTCACCTCGGGAACCAAACTATGGCTACACCTTC	CASSSPREPNYGYTF
TRBJ1-5	TRBV5-1	few	TRBD1	15	TGCGCCAGCAGGGACGGACAGGGAGTCAATCAGCCCCAGCATTTT	CASRDGQGVNQPQHF
TRBJ2-5	TRBV5-1	.	.	16	TGCGCCAGCAGCTTGGGTTGGGTCCAGCGCCAAGAGACCCAGTACTTC	CASSLGWVQRQETQYF
TRBJ2-2	TRBV4-2	.	TRBD2	16	TGTGCCAGCAGCACCCAGACTAGCGGCGGCACCGGGGAGCTGTTTTTT	CASSTQTSGGTGELFF
TRBJ2-7	TRBV9	.	.	15	TGTGCCAGCAGCGTAGCTGCGACTAAGTCATCCGAGCAGTACTTC	CASSVAATKSSEQYF
TRBJ2-1	TRBV10-3	.	.	14	TGTGCCATCAGCGAAGAACAGCTCTACAATGAGCAGTTCTTC	CAISEEQLYNEQFF
TRBJ2-7	TRBV5-1	.	.	15	TGCGCCAGCAGCTCCAGGGCAATCTCTTTGGACGAGCAGTACTTC	CASSSRAISLDEQYF
TRBJ1-2	TRBV9	.	.	15	TGTGCCAGCAGCGTAGGGGGAGGGACCCTCTATGGCTACACCTTC	CASSVGGGTLYGYTF
TRBJ1-2	TRBV6-1	.	TRBD1	14	TGTGCCAGCAGTGAAGTAGAACAGGGGTATGGCTACACCTTC	CASSEVEQGYGYTF
TRBJ1-4	TRBV6-5	.	.	15	TGTGCCAGCAGAGCCGACAGAGTTTATAATGAAAAACTGTTTTTT	CASRADRVYNEKLFF
TRBJ1-2	TRBV7-9	.	.	14	TGTGCCAGCAGCTTAGGCCAGATTAACTATGGCTACACCTTC	CASSLGQINYGYTF
TRBJ1-1	TRBV5-1	.	TRBD1	15	TGCGCCAGCACGGGACAGGGGATAGCGAACACTGAAGCTTTCTTT	CASTGQGIANTEAFF
TRBJ2-2	TRBV29-1	.	TRBD1	15	TGCAGCGCCCAGGGGGTGGAGGTGAACAATGGGGCGCTGTTTTTT	CSAQGVEVNNGALFF
TRBJ1-3	TRBV27	.	TRBD1	15	TGTGCCAGCAGTTCCGGGACAGGGATCGGAAACACCATATATTTT	CASSSGTGIGNTIYF
TRBJ1-5	TRBV2	.	.	14	TGTGCCAGCAGCGAAGATTATAGCAATCAGCCCCAGCATTTT	CASSEDYSNQPQHF
TRBJ2-3	TRBV11-2	.	TRBD2	17	TGTGCCAGCAGCGCGGGACTAGCGGGGGAGGTTCAACATACGCAGTATTTT	CASSAGLAGEVQHTQYF
TRBJ1-6	TRBV7-8	once	.	11	TGTGCCAGCAGCAACAGCATACCCCTCCACTTT	CASSNSIPLHF
TRBJ1-5	TRBV6-1	.	TRBD1	13	TGTGCCAGCAGTTTAACAGGGGACCAGCCCCAGCATTTT	CASSLTGDQPQHF
TRBJ1-2	TRBV18	few	.	13	TGTGCCAGCTCACCTGACAGAAACTATGGCTACACCTTC	CASSPDRNYGYTF
TRBJ2-5	TRBV5-8	once	.	14	TGTGCCAGCAGCTTCGGCAGGGCAGCCGGGACCCAGTACTTC	CASSFGRAAGTQYF
TRBJ2-2	TRBV11-2	.	TRBD1	16	TGTGCCAGCAGCCAGAGGACAGGGGGCTCCACCGGGGAGCTGTTTTTT	CASSQRTGGSTGELFF
TRBJ2-2	TRBV7-9	.	.	12	TGTGCCAGCAGCCGACAGCCCGGGGAGCTGTTTTTT	CASSRQPGELFF
TRBJ2-6	TRBV19	.	TRBD1	17	TGTGCCAGTAGTATGCGGACAGGGGGAGCTGGGGCCAACGTCCTGACTTTC	CASSMRTGGAGANVLTF
TRBJ1-6	TRBV18	.	.	16	TGTGCCAGCTCACCACCGGGGCAGAACTATAATTCACCCCTCCACTTT	CASSPPGQNYNSPLHF
TRBJ1-1	TRBV5-1	.	.	18	TGCGCCAGCAGCTTGGTTCCACAGGAAACCAACATGAACACTGAAGCTTTCTTT	CASSLVPQETNMNTEAFF
TRBJ2-5	TRBV7-5	.	.	16	TGTGTCAGAAGCTTAGTGGGCAGGGGTTACCAAGAGACCCAGTACTTC	CVRSLVGRGYQETQYF
TRBJ1-5	TRBV7-8	.	TRBD1	17	TGTGCCAGCAGCTTAGGCGGACAGGGCTTGAGCAATCAGCCCCAGCATTTT	CASSLGGQGLSNQPQHF